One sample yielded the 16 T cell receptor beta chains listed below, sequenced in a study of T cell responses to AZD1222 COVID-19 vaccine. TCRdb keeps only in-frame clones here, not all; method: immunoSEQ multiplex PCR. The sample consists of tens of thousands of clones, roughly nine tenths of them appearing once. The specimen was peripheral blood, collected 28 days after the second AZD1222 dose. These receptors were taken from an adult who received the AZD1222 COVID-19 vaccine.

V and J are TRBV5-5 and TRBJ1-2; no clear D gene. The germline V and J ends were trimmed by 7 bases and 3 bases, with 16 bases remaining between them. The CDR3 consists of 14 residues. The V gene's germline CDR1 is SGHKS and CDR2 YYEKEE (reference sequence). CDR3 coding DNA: TGTGCCAGCCGCCGGGAGCTAGTTGACTATGGCTACACCTTC. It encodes CASRRELVDYGYTF.

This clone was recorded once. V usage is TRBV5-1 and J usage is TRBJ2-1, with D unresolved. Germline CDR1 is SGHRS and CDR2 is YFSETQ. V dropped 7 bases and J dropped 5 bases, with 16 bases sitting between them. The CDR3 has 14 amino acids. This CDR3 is CASGRNPPNNEQFF. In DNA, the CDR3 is TGCGCCAGCGGCCGGAACCCGCCTAACAATGAGCAGTTCTTC.

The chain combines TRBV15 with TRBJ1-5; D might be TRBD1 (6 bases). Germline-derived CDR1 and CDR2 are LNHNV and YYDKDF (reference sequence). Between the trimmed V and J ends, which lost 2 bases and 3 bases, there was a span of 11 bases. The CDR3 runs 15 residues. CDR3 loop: CATSRPQGINQPQHF. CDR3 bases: TGTGCCACCAGCAGACCACAGGGAATCAATCAGCCCCAGCATTTT.

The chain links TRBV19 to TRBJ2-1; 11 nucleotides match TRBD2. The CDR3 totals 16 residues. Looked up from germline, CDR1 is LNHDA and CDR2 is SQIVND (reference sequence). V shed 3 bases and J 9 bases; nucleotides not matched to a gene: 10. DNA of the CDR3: TGTGCCAGTAGTATCGGGGCTAGCGGGAGGTTACTTGAGCAGTTCTTC. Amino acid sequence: CASSIGASGRLLEQFF.

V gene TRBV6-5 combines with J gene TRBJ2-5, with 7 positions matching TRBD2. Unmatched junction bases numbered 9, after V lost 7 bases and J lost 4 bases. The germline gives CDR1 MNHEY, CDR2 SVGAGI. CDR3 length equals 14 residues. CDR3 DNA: TGTGCCAGCACCCCTGGCGGGAGTATAGAGACCCAGTACTTC. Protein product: CASTPGGSIETQYF.

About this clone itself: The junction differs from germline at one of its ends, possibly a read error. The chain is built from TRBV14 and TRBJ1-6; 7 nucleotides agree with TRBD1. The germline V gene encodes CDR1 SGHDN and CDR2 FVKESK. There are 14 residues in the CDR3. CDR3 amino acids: CASSEDRANSPLHF. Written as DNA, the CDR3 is TGTGCCAGCAGCGAAGACAGGGCCAACTCACCCCTCCACTTT.

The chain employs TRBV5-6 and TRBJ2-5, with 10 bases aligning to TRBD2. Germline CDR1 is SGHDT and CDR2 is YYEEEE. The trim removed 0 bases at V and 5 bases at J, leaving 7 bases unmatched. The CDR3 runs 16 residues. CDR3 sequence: CASSLGLAGGSETQYF. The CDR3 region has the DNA TGTGCCAGCAGCTTGGGCTTAGCGGGAGGATCGGAGACCCAGTACTTC. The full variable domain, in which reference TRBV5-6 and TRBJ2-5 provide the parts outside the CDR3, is DAGVTQSPTHLIKTRGQQVTLRCSPKSGHDTVSWYQQALGQGPQFIFQYYEEEERQRGNFPDRFSGHQFPNYSSELNVNALLLGDSALYLCASSLGLAGGSETQYFGPGTRLLVL.

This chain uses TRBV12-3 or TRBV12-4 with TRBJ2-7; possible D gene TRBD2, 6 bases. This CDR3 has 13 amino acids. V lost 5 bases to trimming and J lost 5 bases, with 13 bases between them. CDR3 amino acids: CASSPSDGHEQYF. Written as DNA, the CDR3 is TGTGCCAGCAGTCCTAGCGATGGGCACGAGCAGTACTTC.

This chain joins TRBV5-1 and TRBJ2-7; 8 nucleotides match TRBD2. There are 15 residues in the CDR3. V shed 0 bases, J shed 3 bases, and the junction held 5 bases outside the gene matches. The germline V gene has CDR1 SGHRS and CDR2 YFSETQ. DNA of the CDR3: TGCGCCAGCAGCTTGGTCGCGGGAGGAGTCTACGAGCAGTACTTC. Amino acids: CASSLVAGGVYEQYF.

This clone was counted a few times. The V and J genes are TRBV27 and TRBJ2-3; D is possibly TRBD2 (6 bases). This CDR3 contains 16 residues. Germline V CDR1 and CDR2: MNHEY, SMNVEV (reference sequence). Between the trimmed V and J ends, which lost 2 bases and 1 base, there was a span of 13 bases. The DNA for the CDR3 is TGTGCCAGCAGTTTAGGAGGGAGTGGTGGCACAGATACGCAGTATTTT. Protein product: CASSLGGSGGTDTQYF.

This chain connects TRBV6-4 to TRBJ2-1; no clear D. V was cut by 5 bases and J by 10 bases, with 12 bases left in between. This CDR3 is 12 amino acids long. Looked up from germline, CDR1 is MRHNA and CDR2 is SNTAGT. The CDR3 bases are TGTGCCAGCAGTACACATGTAGGCGAGCAGTTCTTC. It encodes CASSTHVGEQFF.

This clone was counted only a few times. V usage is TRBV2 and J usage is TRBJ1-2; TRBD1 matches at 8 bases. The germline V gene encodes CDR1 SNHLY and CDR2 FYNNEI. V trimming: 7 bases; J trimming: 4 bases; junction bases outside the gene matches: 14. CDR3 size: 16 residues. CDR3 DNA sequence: TGTGCCAGCAAACTGGACAGGGCCAACAGGGGCTATGGCTACACCTTC. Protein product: CASKLDRANRGYGYTF.

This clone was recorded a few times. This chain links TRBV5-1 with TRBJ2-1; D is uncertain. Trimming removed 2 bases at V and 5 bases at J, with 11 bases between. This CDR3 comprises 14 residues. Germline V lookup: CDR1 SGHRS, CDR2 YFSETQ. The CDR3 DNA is TGCGCCAGCAGCTTTGGCTCGACCAACAATGAGCAGTTCTTC. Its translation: CASSFGSTNNEQFF.

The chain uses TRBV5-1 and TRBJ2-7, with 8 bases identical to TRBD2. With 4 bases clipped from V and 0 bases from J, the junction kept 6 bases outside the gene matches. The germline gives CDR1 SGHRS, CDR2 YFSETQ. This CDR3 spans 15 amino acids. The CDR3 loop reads CASSLSGGGSYEQYF. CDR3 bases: TGCGCCAGCAGCCTGAGCGGGGGCGGCTCCTACGAGCAGTACTTC.

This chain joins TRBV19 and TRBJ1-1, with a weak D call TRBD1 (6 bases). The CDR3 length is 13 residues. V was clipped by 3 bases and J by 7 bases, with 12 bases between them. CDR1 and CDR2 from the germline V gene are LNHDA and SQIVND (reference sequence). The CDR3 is CASSMEGGREAFF. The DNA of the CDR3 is TGTGCCAGTAGTATGGAAGGGGGTCGTGAAGCTTTCTTT.

The CDR3 is CSVFGDRVDGYTF. Written as DNA, the CDR3 is TGCAGCGTTTTCGGAGACAGGGTAGATGGCTACACCTTC. The V and J genes are TRBV29-1 and TRBJ1-2; 7 bases match TRBD1. V gave up 5 bases and J gave up 6 bases; unmatched junction bases: 9. The length of the CDR3 is 13 residues. Germline-derived CDR1 and CDR2 are SQVTM and ANQGSEA.